This T cell receptor (beta chain) was retrieved from a study of CXCR3-negative and CXCR3-positive naive CD8 T cells. Notes on the study in general: CXCR3-positive naive cells had TRB CDR3s that were more hydrophobic than CXCR3-negative naive cells had. Diversity in memory CD8+ cells fell much lower than the comparably high levels seen in both naive subsets. Cryopreservation partially lowered CXCR3 expression, so most assays used fresh PBMCs. TCR strength was inferred from TRB CDR3 properties, while surface CD5 was comparable between naive subsets. CXCR3-negative and CXCR3-positive naive cells shared comparable TRBV-TRBJ usage, but memory cells did not.

About this clonotype itself: Its target is unknown.

The CDR3 contains 12 residues. Libraries were UMI-labeled 5' RACE TRB cDNA. One entry per CDR3 protein, without DNA, is what TCRdb gives after re-calling the 5' RACE reads. The table for this sample gives under 7,000 distinct CDR3 sequences. Material: naive CXCR3+ CD8+ T cells from blood. Subset specified: CD45RO-CCR7+CD27+CD95- naive CD8+ T cells expressing CXCR3 (TNR3+). The V and J genes are TRBV12-3 or TRBV12-4 and TRBJ2-1; as DNA is missing, the TRBD1 call by TCRdb cannot be tested. The clonotype comes from a human donor in good health. Some clones in this sample may be carry-over from other donors' samples. The CDR3 here is CATRGAGGEQFF.